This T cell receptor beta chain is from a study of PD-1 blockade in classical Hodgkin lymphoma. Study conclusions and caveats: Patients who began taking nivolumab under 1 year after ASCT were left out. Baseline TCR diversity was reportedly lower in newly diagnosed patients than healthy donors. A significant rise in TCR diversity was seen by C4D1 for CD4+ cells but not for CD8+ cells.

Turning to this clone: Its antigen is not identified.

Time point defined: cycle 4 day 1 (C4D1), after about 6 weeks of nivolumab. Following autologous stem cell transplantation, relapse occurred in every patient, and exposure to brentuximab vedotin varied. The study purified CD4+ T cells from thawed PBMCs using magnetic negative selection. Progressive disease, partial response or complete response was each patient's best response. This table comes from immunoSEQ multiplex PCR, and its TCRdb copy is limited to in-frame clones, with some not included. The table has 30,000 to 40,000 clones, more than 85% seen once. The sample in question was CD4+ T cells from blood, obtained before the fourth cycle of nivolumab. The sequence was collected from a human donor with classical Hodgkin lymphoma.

The CDR3 region has the DNA TGTGCCAGCAGCTTGGGGGGGACAGCAGCCTACGAGCAGTACTTC. It codes for CASSLGGTAAYEQYF. V gene TRBV7-9 combines with J gene TRBJ2-7, with D possibly being TRBD1 or TRBD2 (7 bases each). The V end lost 3 bases, the J end lost 2 bases, and 14 bases lay between the germline ends. The germline V gene has CDR1 SEHNR and CDR2 FQNEAQ (reference sequence). This CDR3 spans 15 amino acids.